The 5 T cell receptor beta chains below come from one sample, sequenced in a study of blood T cell repertoires in COVID-19. Some clones are missing from TCRdb's copy, which holds only in-frame ones; the method was immunoSEQ multiplex PCR. The sample carries just over 150,000 clones, roughly 82% recorded once. Sequences were obtained from peripheral blood. Receptors originate from a woman aged 45-60 years with acute or convalescent COVID-19.

This clone was observed a handful of times. For the CDR3, the DNA is TGTGCCAGCAGCTTAGATGTGTTGGCAGGGGCCTACGAGCAGTACTTC. The encoded protein is CASSLDVLAGAYEQYF. This chain links TRBV7-9 with TRBJ2-7, with D tentatively TRBD1 (6 bases). The V end was cut by 1 base, the J end by 2 bases, with 15 bases between. CDR1 and CDR2 from the germline V gene are SEHNR and FQNEAQ (reference sequence). The CDR3 loop spans 16 amino acids.

This chain links TRBV5-1 with TRBJ2-3; 9 positions agree with TRBD2. Germline V CDR1 and CDR2: SGHRS, YFSETQ. Unmatched junction bases numbered 5, after V lost 0 bases and J lost 6 bases. This CDR3 has 15 residues. CDR3 DNA: TGCGCCAGCAGCTTGGGGCGGGAGGGCCAGGATACGCAGTATTTT. It encodes CASSLGREGQDTQYF. Full variable domain (rest looked up from reference TRBV5-1 and TRBJ2-3): KAGVTQTPRYLIKTRGQQVTLSCSPISGHRSVSWYQQTPGQGLQFLFEYFSETQRNKGNFPGRFSGRQFSNSRSEMNVSTLELGDSALYLCASSLGREGQDTQYFGPGTRLTVL.

This rearrangement joins TRBV7-9 to TRBJ1-1; 8 positions agree with TRBD1. CDR1 is SEHNR and CDR2 is FQNEAQ in the germline V gene (reference sequence). This CDR3 is built from 14 residues. With 5 bases clipped from V and 6 bases from J, the junction kept 8 bases outside the gene matches. The DNA of the CDR3 is TGTGCCAGCAGCCCCTGGACAGGGAAGGCTGAAGCTTTCTTT. Amino acid sequence: CASSPWTGKAEAFF.

The gene calls are TRBV5-1 and TRBJ1-5, with TRBD1 as a possible D gene (5 bases). Between the trimmed V and J ends, which lost 0 bases and 4 bases, there was a span of 17 bases. Germline CDR1 SGHRS, CDR2 YFSETQ. The CDR3 is 17 residues long. The CDR3 spells CASSLGFRGSGNQPQHF. The CDR3 bases are TGCGCCAGCAGCTTGGGTTTCCGAGGTTCAGGGAATCAGCCCCAGCATTTT.

The chain has TRBV4-1 and TRBJ2-3; 7 bases are a match to TRBD1. This CDR3 contains 15 residues. The junction had 6 bases not matched to a gene; V was cut back by 0 bases and J by 6 bases. Germline values: CDR1 MGHRA, CDR2 YSYEKL. The CDR3 coding sequence is TGCGCCAGCAGCCAAGACGGACAGGCCGGGGATACGCAGTATTTT. Residues: CASSQDGQAGDTQYF.